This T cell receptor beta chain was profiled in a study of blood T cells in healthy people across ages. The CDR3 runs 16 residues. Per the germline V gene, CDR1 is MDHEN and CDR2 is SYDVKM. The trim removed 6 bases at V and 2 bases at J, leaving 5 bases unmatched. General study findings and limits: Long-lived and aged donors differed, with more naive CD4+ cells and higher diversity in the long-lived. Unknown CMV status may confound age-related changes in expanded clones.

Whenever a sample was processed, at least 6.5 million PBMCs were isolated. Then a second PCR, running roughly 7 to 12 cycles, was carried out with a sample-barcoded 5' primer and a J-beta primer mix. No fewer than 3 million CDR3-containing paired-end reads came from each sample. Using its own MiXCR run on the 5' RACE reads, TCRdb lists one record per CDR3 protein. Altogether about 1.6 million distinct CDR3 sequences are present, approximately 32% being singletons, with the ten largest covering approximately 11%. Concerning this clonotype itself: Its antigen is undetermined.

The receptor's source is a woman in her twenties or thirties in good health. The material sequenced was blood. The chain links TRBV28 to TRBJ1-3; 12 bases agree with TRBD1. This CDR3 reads CASSLGTGGTGNTIYF. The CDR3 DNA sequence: TGTGCCAGCAGCCTTGGGACAGGGGGCACTGGAAACACCATATATTTT.